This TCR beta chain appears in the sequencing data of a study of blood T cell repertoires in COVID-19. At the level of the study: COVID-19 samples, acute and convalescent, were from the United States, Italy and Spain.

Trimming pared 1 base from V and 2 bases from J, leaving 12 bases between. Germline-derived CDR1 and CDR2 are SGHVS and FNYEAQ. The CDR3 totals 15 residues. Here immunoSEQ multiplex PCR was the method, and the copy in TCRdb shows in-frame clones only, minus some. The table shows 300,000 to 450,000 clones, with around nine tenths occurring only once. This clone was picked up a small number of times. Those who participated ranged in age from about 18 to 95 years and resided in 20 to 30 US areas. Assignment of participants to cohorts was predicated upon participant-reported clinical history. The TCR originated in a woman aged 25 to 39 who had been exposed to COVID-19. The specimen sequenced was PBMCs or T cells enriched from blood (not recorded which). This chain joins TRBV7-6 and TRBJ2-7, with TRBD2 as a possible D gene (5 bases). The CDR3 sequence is CASSLVLRAPYEQYF. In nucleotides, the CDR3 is TGTGCCAGCAGCTTAGTGCTGAGGGCCCCCTACGAGCAGTACTTC.